This T cell receptor beta chain was retrieved from a study of cytomegalovirus exposure and HLA in healthy donors. Only one count was recorded for this clone. Its antigen is not identified. The CDR3 runs 11 residues. The V end was cut by 6 bases, the J end by 5 bases, with 7 bases between. Germline V gives CDR1 MNHEY, CDR2 SVGAGI. Study results and caveats: Earlier analysis found most TCR beta V segments productive about 87% or about 30% of the time. HLA alleles were associated with 15,000 to 20,000 TCR beta sequences in a later analysis at 0.05 false discovery rate. An analysis that came later showed most CMV-associated TCR beta chains appearing HLA-restricted.

PCR was performed using 60 Vbeta and 13 Jbeta primers. Data came from immunoSEQ multiplex PCR; TCRdb stores just in-frame clones and leaves some out. Altogether 120,000 or so clones are present, 70% to 80% being singletons, with the ten largest covering 3.5% to 4.5%. Sample: PBMCs. The V gene is TRBV6-5, the J gene TRBJ1-2, with D possibly matching TRBD1 (5 bases). This clonotype originated in a man aged 40-49 years in good health and CMV-seropositive. This chain's CDR3 is CASRGLYGYTF. As DNA, the CDR3 is TGTGCCAGCAGGGGGCTATATGGCTACACCTTC.